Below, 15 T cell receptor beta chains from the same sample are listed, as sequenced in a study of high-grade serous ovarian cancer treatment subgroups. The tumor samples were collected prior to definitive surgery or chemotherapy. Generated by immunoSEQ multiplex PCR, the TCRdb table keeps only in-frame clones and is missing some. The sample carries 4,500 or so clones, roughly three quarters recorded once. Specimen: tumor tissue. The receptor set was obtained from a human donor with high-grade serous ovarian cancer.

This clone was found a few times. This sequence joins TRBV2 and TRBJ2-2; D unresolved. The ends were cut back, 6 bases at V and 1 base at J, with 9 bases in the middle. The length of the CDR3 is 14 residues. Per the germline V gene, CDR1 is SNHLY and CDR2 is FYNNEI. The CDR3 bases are TGTGCCAGCAGGGCCATTCTGAACACCGGGGAGCTGTTTTTT. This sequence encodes CASRAILNTGELFF.

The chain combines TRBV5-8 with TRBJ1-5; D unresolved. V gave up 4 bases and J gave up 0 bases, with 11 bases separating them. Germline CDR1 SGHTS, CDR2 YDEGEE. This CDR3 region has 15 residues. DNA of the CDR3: TGTGCCAGCAGCCAACATCACACTAGCAATCAGCCCCAGCATTTT. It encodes CASSQHHTSNQPQHF.

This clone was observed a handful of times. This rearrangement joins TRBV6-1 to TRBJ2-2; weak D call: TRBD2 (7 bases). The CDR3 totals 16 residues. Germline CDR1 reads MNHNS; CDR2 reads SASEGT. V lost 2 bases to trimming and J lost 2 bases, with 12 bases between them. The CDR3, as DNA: TGTGCCAGCAGTGAAAGGGGGGGCGCAAACACCGGGGAGCTGTTTTTT. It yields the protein CASSERGGANTGELFF.

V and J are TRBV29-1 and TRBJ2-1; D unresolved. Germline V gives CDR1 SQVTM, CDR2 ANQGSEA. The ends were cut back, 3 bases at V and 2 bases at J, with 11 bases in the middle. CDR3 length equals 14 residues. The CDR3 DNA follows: TGCAGCGTTGATGGTGTGCAAGCCTACAATGAGCAGTTCTTC. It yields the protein CSVDGVQAYNEQFF.

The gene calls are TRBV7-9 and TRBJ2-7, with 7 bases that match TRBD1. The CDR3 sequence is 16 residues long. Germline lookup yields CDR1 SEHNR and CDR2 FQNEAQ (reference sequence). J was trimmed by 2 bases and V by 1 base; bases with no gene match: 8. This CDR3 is CASSLGGGATAYEQYF. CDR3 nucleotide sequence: TGTGCCAGCAGCTTAGGAGGGGGCGCCACCGCCTACGAGCAGTACTTC.

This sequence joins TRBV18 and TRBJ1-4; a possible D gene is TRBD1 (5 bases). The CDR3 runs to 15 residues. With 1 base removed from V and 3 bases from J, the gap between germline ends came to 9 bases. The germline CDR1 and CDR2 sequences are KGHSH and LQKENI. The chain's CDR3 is CASSPRQGANEKLFF. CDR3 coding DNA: TGTGCCAGCTCACCACGGCAGGGCGCTAATGAAAAACTGTTTTTT.

The CDR3 DNA is TGTGCCAGCAGTGACGACGTCCGGGGGACCCAGTACTTC. This translates into CASSDDVRGTQYF. This chain joins TRBV6-4 and TRBJ2-5, with D perhaps matching TRBD2 (5 bases). The CDR3 has 13 residues. V was shortened by 2 bases and J by 7 bases, with 11 bases between the two germline ends. Germline loops: CDR1 MRHNA, CDR2 SNTAGT.

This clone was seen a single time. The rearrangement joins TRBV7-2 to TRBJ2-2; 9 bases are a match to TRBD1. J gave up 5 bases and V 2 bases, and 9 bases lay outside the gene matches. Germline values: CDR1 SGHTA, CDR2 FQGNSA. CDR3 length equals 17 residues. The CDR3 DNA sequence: TGTGCCAGCAGCTTACGTTTACAGGGGGCTAGGACCGGGGAGCTGTTTTTT. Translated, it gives CASSLRLQGARTGELFF.

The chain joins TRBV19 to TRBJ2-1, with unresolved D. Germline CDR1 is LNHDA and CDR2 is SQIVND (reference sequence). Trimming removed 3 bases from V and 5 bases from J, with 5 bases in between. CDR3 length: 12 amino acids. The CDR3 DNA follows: TGTGCCAGTAGTATTAAAGACAATGAGCAGTTCTTC. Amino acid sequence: CASSIKDNEQFF.

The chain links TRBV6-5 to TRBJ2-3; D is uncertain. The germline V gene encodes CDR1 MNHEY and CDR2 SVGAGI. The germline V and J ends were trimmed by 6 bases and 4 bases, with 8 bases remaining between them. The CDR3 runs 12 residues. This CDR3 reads CASRIYADTQYF. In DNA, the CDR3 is TGTGCCAGCAGGATTTACGCAGATACGCAGTATTTT.

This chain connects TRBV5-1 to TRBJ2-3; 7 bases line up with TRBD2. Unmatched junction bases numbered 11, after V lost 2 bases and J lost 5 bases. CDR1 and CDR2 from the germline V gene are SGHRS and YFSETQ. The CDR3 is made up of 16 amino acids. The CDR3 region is CASSFSGSTHQDTQYF. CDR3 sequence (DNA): TGCGCCAGCAGCTTTAGCGGGTCTACTCACCAAGATACGCAGTATTTT.

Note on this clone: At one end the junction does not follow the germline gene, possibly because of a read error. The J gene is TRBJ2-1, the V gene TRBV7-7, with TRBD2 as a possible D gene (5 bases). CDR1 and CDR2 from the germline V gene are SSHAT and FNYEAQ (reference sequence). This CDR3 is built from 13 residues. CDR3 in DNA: TGTGCTAGCAGCTTAGAGGAGGCGAGTGAGCAGTTCTTC. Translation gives CASSLEEASEQFF.

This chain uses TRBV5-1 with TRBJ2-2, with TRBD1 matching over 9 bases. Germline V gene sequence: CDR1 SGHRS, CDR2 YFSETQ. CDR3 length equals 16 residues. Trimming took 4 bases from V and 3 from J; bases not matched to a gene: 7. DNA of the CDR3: TGCGCCAGCAGCGCCCCCGGGACAGGGTACACCGGGGAGCTGTTTTTT. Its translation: CASSAPGTGYTGELFF.

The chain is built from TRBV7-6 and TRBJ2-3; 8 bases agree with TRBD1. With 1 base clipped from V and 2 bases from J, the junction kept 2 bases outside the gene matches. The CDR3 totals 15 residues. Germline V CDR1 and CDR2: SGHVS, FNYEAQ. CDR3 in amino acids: CASSLEQGDTDTQYF. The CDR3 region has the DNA TGTGCCAGCAGCTTAGAACAGGGGGACACAGATACGCAGTATTTT.

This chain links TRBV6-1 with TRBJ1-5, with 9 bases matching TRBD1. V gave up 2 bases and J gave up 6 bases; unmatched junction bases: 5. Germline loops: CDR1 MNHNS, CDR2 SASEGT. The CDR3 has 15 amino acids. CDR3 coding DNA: TGTGCCAGCAGTGAAAGGGGGACAGGGAGTCAGCCCCAGCATTTT. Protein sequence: CASSERGTGSQPQHF.